Listed here is a single TCR beta chain. Which antigen it targets is not known. Base qualities are not at hand, and no much larger clone is one base apart. The data stem from a study of blood T cell repertoires in COVID-19 (TCRdb year 2020). With regard to the full study: Collaborator samples came from the United States, Italy and Spain and covered acute and convalescent phases of COVID-19. The prospective study material was composed of cDNA or gDNA derived from T cells, B-cell-depleted T cells, or PBMCs. Subjects who had been exposed to COVID-19, were actively infected with it, or had recovered from it provided the deeply sampled blood TCRbeta repertoires that made up the dataset. The repertoires were released in a freely available public database meant as a resource for research on the immune response to SARS-CoV-2. Samples were obtained from the ongoing ImmuneRACE study (first 160 participants) and from about 1,300 subjects provided by 6 global collaborators. A de-identified subject ID, COVID-19 status, age in years and sex were almost always included in the sample metadata. Where available, HLA class I and class II types were obtained from metadata supplied by the sample provider rather than from assay-based typing.

The collaborating institutions used their own protocols to collect whole blood in K2EDTA tubes. For TCRbeta analysis, collaborator samples were shipped as frozen whole blood, as isolated PBMCs, or as DNA extracted from either sample type. The immunoSEQ Assay, a bias-controlled multiplex PCR, was used to amplify TCRbeta CDR3 regions from genomic DNA. In the original analysis: Nucleated cell counts per sample were estimated from amplification of reference gene primers within the assay. Sequence reads were collapsed and filtered to measure the absolute abundance of every unique TCRbeta CDR3 rearrangement. For each sample, productive Simpson clonality was calculated as the square root of Simpson's diversity index across productive rearrangements. In TCRdb, the immuneACCESS table is reduced to in-frame sequences with V and J assigned. These tables do not hold every clone; where another copy was compared, an unresolved V gene accounts for under half, and the others remain unexplained. From that table come the V and J calls and clone size; the DNA was used to work out D and trimming. A total of about 87,000 clones appear in this sample, around nine tenths of them only once. Together, the top ten hold 4.5% to 6% of the sample.

Overall study outcomes, separate from this receptor: How much clinical and demographic metadata was included differed by source and by participant, and the metadata was provided uncurated.

As encoded in the germline V gene, CDR1 is SGHRS while CDR2 is YFSETQ. The CDR3 starts with the cysteine, ends with the phenylalanine, and has 15 residues. Just CDR3 DNA is preserved here, 45 bases in frame from base 1. V loses 0 bases, J loses 4 bases, and the germline ends lie 13 bases apart. The rearrangement joined TRBV5-1 to TRBJ1-2; TRBD1 is possibly the D segment (6 matching bases). The TCR originated in an elderly woman with acute or convalescent COVID-19. The sample consisted of peripheral blood. The DNA is TGCGCCAGCAGCTTGGACAGGGAATCCATCTATGGCTACACCTTC. It is translated as CASSLDRESIYGYTF.